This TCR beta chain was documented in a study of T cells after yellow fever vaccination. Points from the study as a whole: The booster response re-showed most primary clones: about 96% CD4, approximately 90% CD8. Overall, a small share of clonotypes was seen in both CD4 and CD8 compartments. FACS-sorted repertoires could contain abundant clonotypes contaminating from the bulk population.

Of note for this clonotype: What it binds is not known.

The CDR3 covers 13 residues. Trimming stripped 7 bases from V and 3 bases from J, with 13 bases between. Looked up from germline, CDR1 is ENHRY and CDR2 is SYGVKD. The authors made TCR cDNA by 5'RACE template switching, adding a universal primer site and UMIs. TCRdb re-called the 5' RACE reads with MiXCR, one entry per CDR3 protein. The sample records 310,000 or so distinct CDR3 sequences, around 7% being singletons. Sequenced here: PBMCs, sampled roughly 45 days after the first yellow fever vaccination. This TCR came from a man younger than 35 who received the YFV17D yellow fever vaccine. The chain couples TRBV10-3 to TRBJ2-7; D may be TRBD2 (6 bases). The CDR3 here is CAIKNRTNYEQYF. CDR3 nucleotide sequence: TGTGCCATCAAAAACAGGACTAACTACGAGCAGTACTTC.